The 6 T cell receptor beta chains in this list originate from one sample, sequenced in a study of identical twins. TCRdb used MiXCR to reprocess the 5' RACE reads, holding one entry per CDR3 protein. The sample holds about 330,000 distinct CDR3 sequences, over 9% seen once. In addition, the sample was reused for a study of yellow fever vaccine responses in identical twins.

The sequenced sample consisted of CD8+ T cells sorted from blood. The receptors were gathered from a woman aged 18-29 years in good health.

The V and J genes are TRBV27 and TRBJ1-2; 9 nucleotides align to TRBD1. Germline trimming cut 6 bases from V and 8 bases from J; bases unmatched to any gene: 7. Germline V lookup: CDR1 MNHEY, CDR2 SMNVEV (reference sequence). This CDR3 contains 13 residues. The CDR3 spells CASRGRTGDGYTF. The CDR3 coding sequence is TGTGCCAGCAGGGGTAGGACAGGGGACGGCTACACCTTC.

This clonotype came up a few times. This chain links TRBV5-5 with TRBJ2-2; the match to TRBD1 covers 8 bases. CDR1 and CDR2 from the germline V gene are SGHKS and YYEKEE (reference sequence). The V gene end was trimmed by 0 bases and the J gene end by 3 bases; junction bases not matched to a gene: 7. The CDR3 is 17 amino acids. The CDR3 is CASSLGTGFLDTGELFF. The CDR3 DNA follows: TGTGCCAGCAGCTTGGGGACAGGGTTTTTGGACACCGGGGAGCTGTTTTTT.

This clonotype was picked up many times. This rearrangement joins TRBV29-1 to TRBJ2-1; no definite D call. Germline V gene data show CDR1 as SQVTM and CDR2 as ANQGSEA. V dropped 1 base and J dropped 6 bases, with 7 bases sitting between them. The CDR3 has 12 amino acids. The DNA for the CDR3 is TGCAGCGTTGAAGCCGGCCGCAATGAGCAGTTCTTC. Its translation is CSVEAGRNEQFF.

This rearrangement joins TRBV7-6 to TRBJ1-5; TRBD1 might be the D (5 bases). The CDR3 extends over 14 amino acids. Germline values: CDR1 SGHVS, CDR2 FNYEAQ. The V and J ends lost 1 base and 6 bases respectively, with 10 bases between them. The CDR3 sequence: CASSLGRAGQPQHF. The CDR3 DNA reads as TGTGCCAGCAGCTTAGGCAGGGCCGGTCAGCCCCAGCATTTT.

The chain is built from TRBV7-9 and TRBJ2-5; 11 bases map to TRBD2. The V and J ends lost 5 bases and 2 bases, in that order; junction bases with no gene match: 10. Germline lookup yields CDR1 SEHNR and CDR2 FQNEAQ (reference sequence). The CDR3 has 17 residues. In DNA, the CDR3 is TGTGCCAGCAGCCCCGGGCTAGCGGGAGGTTTACAAGAGACCCAGTACTTC. Translated, it gives CASSPGLAGGLQETQYF.

This clonotype was detected only a few times. The V call is TRBV7-3, the J call TRBJ2-2; the D is unclear. The CDR3 has 14 amino acids. V was shortened by 0 bases and J by 4 bases, with 6 bases between the two germline ends. Germline values: CDR1 SGHTA, CDR2 FQGTGA. As DNA, the CDR3 is TGTGCCAGCAGCTTAACCTACGGCACCGGGGAGCTGTTTTTT. This translates into CASSLTYGTGELFF. The full variable domain, in which reference TRBV7-3 and TRBJ2-2 provide the parts outside the CDR3, is GAGVSQTPSNKVTEKGKYVELRCDPISGHTALYWYRQSLGQGPEFLIYFQGTGAADDSGLPNDRFFAVRPEGSVSTLKIQRTERGDSAVYLCASSLTYGTGELFFGEGSRLTVL.